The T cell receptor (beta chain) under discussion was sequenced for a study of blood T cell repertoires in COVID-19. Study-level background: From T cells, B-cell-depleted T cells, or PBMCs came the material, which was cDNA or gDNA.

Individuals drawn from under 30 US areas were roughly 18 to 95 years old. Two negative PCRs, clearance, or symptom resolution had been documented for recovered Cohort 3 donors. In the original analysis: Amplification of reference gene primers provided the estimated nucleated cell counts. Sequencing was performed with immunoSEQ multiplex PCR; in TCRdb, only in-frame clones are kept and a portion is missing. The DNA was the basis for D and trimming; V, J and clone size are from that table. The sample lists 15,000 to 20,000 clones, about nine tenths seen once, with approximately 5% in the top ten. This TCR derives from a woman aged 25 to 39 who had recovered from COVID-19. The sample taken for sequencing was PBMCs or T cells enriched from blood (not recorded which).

This chain's CDR3 is CASSWDRRTTDTQYF. The CDR3 DNA reads TGTGCCAGTAGCTGGGACAGGCGTACCACAGATACGCAGTATTTT. The chain uses TRBV19 and TRBJ2-3, with 8 bases matching TRBD1. This CDR3 contains 15 residues. CDR1 and CDR2 (germline): LNHDA, SQIVND (reference sequence). The J segment lost 2 bases and the V segment lost 6 bases, leaving 7 bases of the junction unmatched.